This TCR beta chain was found in a study of blood T cell repertoires in COVID-19. Overall study context: In each case, the material was cDNA or gDNA derived from T cells, B-cell-depleted T cells, or PBMCs.

This CDR3 is built from 14 residues. After removal of 5 bases from V and 7 bases from J, the junction contained 7 bases not matched to a gene. Per the germline V gene, CDR1 is SNHLY and CDR2 is FYNNEI. This table comes from immunoSEQ multiplex PCR, and its TCRdb copy is limited to in-frame clones, with some not included. The sample has over 150,000 clones; around nine tenths are singletons. The specimen sequenced was peripheral blood. The chain has TRBV2 and TRBJ1-4, with TRBD1 matching 7 bases. The clonotype originates from a man in his 60s with COVID-19, enrolled during active disease. The CDR3 sequence is CASSYQGGVEKLFF. In DNA form, the CDR3 reads TGTGCCAGCAGTTATCAGGGGGGTGTTGAAAAACTGTTTTTT.